These T cell receptor beta chains were read from a single sample in a study of cytomegalovirus exposure and HLA in healthy donors. Some clones are missing from TCRdb's copy, which holds only in-frame ones; the method was immunoSEQ multiplex PCR. This sample yields hundreds of thousands of clones, of which around 89% are seen a single time; 0.9% to 1.1% belongs to the top ten. The sample consisted of PBMCs. These receptors all come from a woman aged 18 to 35 in good health and CMV-seronegative. The CDR3 runs from the conserved cysteine through the conserved F or W. Each record gives: D gene, V gene, clone size, J gene, CDR3 length, CDR3 protein, CDR3 DNA. The D gene is left open where the match is weak. Size is omitted from some rows. Given values are once, few, many or a class for expanded clones.

.,TRBV4-1,once,TRBJ1-1,13,CASSQVPSAEAFF,TGCGCCAGCAGCCAAGTCCCCAGCGCCGAAGCTTTCTTT
.,TRBV18,.,TRBJ2-1,13,CASSPNSANEQFF,TGTGCCAGCTCACCAAATAGCGCAAATGAGCAGTTCTTC
.,TRBV29-1,.,TRBJ1-2,14,CSVERGLPNYGYTF,TGCAGCGTTGAAAGGGGACTTCCTAACTATGGCTACACCTTC
TRBD2,TRBV5-1,.,TRBJ2-1,18,CASSLGGSGSSSYNEQFF,TGCGCCAGCAGCTTGGGTGGTAGCGGGTCTAGCTCCTACAATGAGCAGTTCTTC
TRBD2,TRBV9,.,TRBJ2-1,14,CASSPWGGYNEQFF,TGTGCCAGCAGCCCCTGGGGGGGTTACAATGAGCAGTTCTTC
.,TRBV29-1,.,TRBJ2-7,11,CSVEETYEQYF,TGCAGCGTTGAGGAGACCTACGAGCAGTACTTC
.,TRBV7-8,once,TRBJ2-3,13,CASSLASGDTQYF,TGTGCCAGCAGCTTAGCGTCGGGAGATACGCAGTATTTT
TRBD2,TRBV9,.,TRBJ2-1,18,CASSLRTSGRSGGNEQFF,TGTGCCAGCAGCTTAAGGACTAGCGGGAGATCAGGAGGTAATGAGCAGTTCTTC
TRBD2,TRBV7-6,.,TRBJ2-1,15,CASSPAGASYNEQFF,TGTGCCAGCAGCCCAGCGGGGGCCTCCTACAATGAGCAGTTCTTC
.,TRBV7-2,.,TRBJ1-6,17,CASSPGVRYSYNSPLHF,TGTGCCAGCAGCCCCGGAGTGAGGTACTCCTATAATTCACCCCTCCACTTT
TRBD1,TRBV30,once,TRBJ2-5,13,CATDRVGSGTQYF,TGTGCCACGGACAGGGTGGGTTCTGGGACCCAGTACTTC
.,TRBV29-1,.,TRBJ2-5,13,CSVEGQSGETQYF,TGCAGCGTTGAAGGGCAGAGCGGAGAGACCCAGTACTTC
TRBD2,TRBV19,.,TRBJ2-2,18,CATSPTTSGGANTGELFF,TGTGCCACCTCACCAACCACTAGCGGGGGTGCGAACACCGGGGAGCTGTTTTTT
.,TRBV5-1,.,TRBJ1-5,14,CASSLGQSNQPQHF,TGCGCCAGCAGCTTGGGTCAGAGCAATCAGCCCCAGCATTTT
.,TRBV20-1,few,TRBJ2-3,11,CSERSPDTQYF,TGCAGTGAAAGAAGCCCAGATACGCAGTATTTT
.,TRBV9,.,TRBJ2-7,15,CASSAYDSGRNEQYF,TGTGCCAGCAGCGCATACGATTCAGGGAGGAACGAGCAGTACTTC
TRBD1,TRBV28,.,TRBJ1-1,13,CASSWTGTTEAFF,TGTGCCAGCAGTTGGACAGGGACCACTGAAGCTTTCTTT
.,TRBV5-5,.,TRBJ2-1,13,CASSSRPSGEQFF,TGTGCCAGCAGCTCGCGTCCTAGTGGTGAGCAGTTCTTC
TRBD2,TRBV6-1,.,TRBJ2-7,14,CASSEERGLREQYF,TGTGCCAGCAGTGAAGAGCGGGGGTTGAGGGAGCAGTACTTC
.,TRBV4-3,.,TRBJ1-3,16,CASSPSPELSGNTIYF,TGCGCCAGCAGCCCGTCCCCGGAGCTTTCTGGAAACACCATATATTTT
.,TRBV28,.,TRBJ1-4,15,CASSLIGATNEKLFF,TGTGCCAGCAGTTTAATAGGGGCAACTAATGAAAAACTGTTTTTT
TRBD1,TRBV27,.,TRBJ2-1,17,CASSFLRLTGYYNEQFF,TGTGCCAGCAGTTTCCTCAGACTGACAGGGTACTACAATGAGCAGTTCTTC
.,TRBV7-6,.,TRBJ1-5,14,CASSLEGVGQPQHF,TGTGCCAGCAGCTTAGAAGGGGTGGGTCAGCCCCAGCATTTT
.,TRBV18,.,TRBJ1-3,17,CASSPPAAASSGNTIYF,TGTGCCAGCTCACCTCCCGCGGCGGCCAGCTCTGGAAACACCATATATTTT
TRBD2,TRBV11-2,.,TRBJ2-1,17,CASSFVLAGGPYNEQFF,TGTGCCAGCAGCTTCGTACTAGCGGGAGGGCCCTACAATGAGCAGTTCTTC
.,TRBV20-1,.,TRBJ1-1,10,CSARLSSAFF,TGCAGTGCTAGACTGAGTAGTGCTTTCTTT
TRBD2,TRBV6-6,.,TRBJ2-7,16,CASSSTPGLGNYEQYF,TGTGCCAGCAGTTCCACACCGGGACTAGGTAACTACGAGCAGTACTTC
.,TRBV5-5,.,TRBJ1-4,18,CASSLGWMAGATNEKLFF,TGTGCCAGCAGCTTGGGTTGGATGGCGGGAGCAACTAATGAAAAACTGTTTTTT
.,TRBV30,.,TRBJ1-1,13,CAWKAQGYTEAFF,TGTGCCTGGAAAGCACAGGGCTACACTGAAGCTTTCTTT
.,TRBV7-2,.,TRBJ2-7,16,CASSSWISVNSYEQYF,TGTGCCAGCAGCTCGTGGATTAGCGTAAACTCCTACGAGCAGTACTTC
.,TRBV13,few,TRBJ1-6,14,CASSLGARASPLHF,TGTGCCAGCAGCTTGGGAGCCCGGGCTTCACCCCTCCACTTT
.,TRBV30,.,TRBJ1-6,13,CAWRHSYNSPLHF,TGTGCCTGGAGGCACAGTTATAATTCACCCCTCCACTTT
.,TRBV2,.,TRBJ1-2,14,CASSSGQLFYGYTF,TGTGCCAGCAGTTCAGGACAGCTGTTCTATGGCTACACCTTC
.,TRBV9,.,TRBJ2-7,14,CASSKSGDPHEQYF,TGTGCCAGCAGCAAATCAGGGGACCCCCACGAGCAGTACTTC
TRBD1,TRBV7-2,once,TRBJ1-4,14,CASSPDRGRGKLFF,TGTGCCAGCAGCCCGGACAGGGGGCGAGGAAAACTGTTTTTT
.,TRBV9,.,TRBJ1-1,14,CASSVVGENTEAFF,TGTGCCAGCAGCGTAGTTGGAGAGAACACTGAAGCTTTCTTT
.,TRBV7-9,once,TRBJ2-7,15,CASSAPNRVPHEQYF,TGTGCCAGCAGCGCGCCAAACAGGGTTCCGCACGAGCAGTACTTC
.,TRBV6-5,.,TRBJ1-5,12,CASGEGYQPQHF,TGTGCCAGCGGGGAGGGTTATCAGCCCCAGCATTTT